This T cell receptor beta chain was retrieved from a study of T cells in localized non-small cell lung cancer. This CDR3 contains 15 residues. The V gene lost 1 base and the J gene lost 8 bases, with 17 bases spanning the gap. From germline, CDR1 is SGHNT and CDR2 YYREEE (reference sequence). Some clones are missing from TCRdb's copy, which holds only in-frame ones; the method was immunoSEQ multiplex PCR. The repertoire holds some 24,000 clones, with approximately 84% as singletons. This chain joins TRBV5-4 and TRBJ2-3; D remains ambiguous. Source: peripheral blood, taken before any cancer treatment. This receptor was taken from a male donor at least 60 years old with stage II squamous cell lung carcinoma. As DNA, the CDR3 is TGTGCCAGCAGCTTGTGGGCTGAGCTCAGAAGTACGCAGTATTTT. Amino acid sequence: CASSLWAELRSTQYF. The full variable domain, in which reference TRBV5-4 and TRBJ2-3 provide the parts outside the CDR3, is ETGVTQSPTHLIKTRGQQVTLRCSSQSGHNTVSWYQQALGQGPQFIFQYYREEENGRGNFPPRFSGLQFPNYSSELNVNALELDDSALYLCASSLWAELRSTQYFGPGTRLTVL.